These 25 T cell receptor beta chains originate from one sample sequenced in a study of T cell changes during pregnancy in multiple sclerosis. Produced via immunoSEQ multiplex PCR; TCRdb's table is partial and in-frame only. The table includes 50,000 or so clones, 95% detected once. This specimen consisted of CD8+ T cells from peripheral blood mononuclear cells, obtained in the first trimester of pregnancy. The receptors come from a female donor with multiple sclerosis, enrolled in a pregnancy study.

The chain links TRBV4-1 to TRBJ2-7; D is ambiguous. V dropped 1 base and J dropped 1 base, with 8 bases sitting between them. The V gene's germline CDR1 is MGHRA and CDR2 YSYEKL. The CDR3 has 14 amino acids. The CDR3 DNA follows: TGCGCCAGCAGCCAAGCAGTCCAGTCCTACGAGCAGTACTTC. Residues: CASSQAVQSYEQYF.

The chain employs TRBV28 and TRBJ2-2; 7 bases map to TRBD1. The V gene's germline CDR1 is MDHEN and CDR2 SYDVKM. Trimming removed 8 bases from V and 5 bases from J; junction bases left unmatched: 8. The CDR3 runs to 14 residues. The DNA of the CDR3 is TGTGCCAGCCGAATCAGGGGGAGTACCGGGGAGCTGTTTTTT. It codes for CASRIRGSTGELFF.

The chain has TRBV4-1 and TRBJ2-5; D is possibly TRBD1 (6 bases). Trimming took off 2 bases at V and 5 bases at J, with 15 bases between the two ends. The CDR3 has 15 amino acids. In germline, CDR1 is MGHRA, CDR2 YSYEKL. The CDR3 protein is CASSQRTAGMETQYF. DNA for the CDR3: TGCGCCAGCAGCCAACGGACAGCCGGTATGGAGACCCAGTACTTC.

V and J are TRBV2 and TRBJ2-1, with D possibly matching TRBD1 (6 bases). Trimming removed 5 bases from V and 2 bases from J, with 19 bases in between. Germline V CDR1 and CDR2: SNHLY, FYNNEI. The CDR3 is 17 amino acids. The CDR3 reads CASSRTPTQGPYNEQFF. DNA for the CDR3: TGTGCCAGCAGTCGTACTCCAACCCAGGGGCCCTACAATGAGCAGTTCTTC.

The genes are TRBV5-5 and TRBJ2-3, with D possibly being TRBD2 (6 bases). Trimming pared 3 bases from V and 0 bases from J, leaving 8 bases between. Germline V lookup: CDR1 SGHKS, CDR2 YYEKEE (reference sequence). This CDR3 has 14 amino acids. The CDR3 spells CASSWDFSTDTQYF. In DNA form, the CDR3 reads TGTGCCAGCAGCTGGGACTTTAGCACAGATACGCAGTATTTT.

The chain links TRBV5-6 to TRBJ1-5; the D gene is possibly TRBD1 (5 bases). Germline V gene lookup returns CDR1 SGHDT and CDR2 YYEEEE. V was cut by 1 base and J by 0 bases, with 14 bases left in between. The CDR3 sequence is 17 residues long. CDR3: CASSLTLGDSSNQPQHF. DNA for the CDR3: TGTGCCAGCAGCTTGACTCTAGGGGACTCTAGCAATCAGCCCCAGCATTTT.

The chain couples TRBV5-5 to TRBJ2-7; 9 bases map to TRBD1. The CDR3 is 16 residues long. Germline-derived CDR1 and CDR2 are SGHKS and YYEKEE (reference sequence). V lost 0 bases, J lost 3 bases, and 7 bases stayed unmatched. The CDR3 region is CASSLDAGQGYYEQYF. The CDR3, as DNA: TGTGCCAGCAGCTTGGACGCGGGACAGGGTTACTACGAGCAGTACTTC.

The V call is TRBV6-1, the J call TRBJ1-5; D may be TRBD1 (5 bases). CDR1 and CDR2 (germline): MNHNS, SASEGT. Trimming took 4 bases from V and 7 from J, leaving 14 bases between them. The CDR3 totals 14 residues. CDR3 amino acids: CASSGGREDQPQHF. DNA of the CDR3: TGTGCCAGCAGTGGGGGCAGGGAGGACCAGCCCCAGCATTTT.

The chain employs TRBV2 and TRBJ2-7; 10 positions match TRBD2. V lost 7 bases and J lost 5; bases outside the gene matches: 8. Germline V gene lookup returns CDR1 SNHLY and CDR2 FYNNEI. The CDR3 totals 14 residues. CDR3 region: CASIGSGTSDEQYF. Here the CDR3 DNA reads TGTGCCAGCATTGGGTCGGGGACTAGCGACGAGCAGTACTTC.

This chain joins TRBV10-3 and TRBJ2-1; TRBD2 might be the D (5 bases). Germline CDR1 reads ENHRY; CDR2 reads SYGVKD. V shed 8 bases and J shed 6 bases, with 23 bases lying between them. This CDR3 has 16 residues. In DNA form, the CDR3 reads TGTGCCATCCTACCTGAAACAGCGGCCATCGGCAATGAGCAGTTCTTC. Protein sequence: CAILPETAAIGNEQFF.

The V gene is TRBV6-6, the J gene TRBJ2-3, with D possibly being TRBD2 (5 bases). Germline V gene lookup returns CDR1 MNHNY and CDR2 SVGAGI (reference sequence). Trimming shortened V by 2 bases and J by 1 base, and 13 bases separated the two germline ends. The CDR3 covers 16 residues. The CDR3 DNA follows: TGTGCCAGCAGTTACACCCGGGGTTGGGGCACAGATACGCAGTATTTT. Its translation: CASSYTRGWGTDTQYF.

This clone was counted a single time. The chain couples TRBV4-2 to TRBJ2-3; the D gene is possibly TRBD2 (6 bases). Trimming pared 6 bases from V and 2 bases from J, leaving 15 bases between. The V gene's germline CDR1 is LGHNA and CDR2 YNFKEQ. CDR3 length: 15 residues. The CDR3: CASRKYIAVTDTQYF. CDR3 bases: TGTGCCAGCAGAAAATACATAGCGGTCACAGATACGCAGTATTTT.

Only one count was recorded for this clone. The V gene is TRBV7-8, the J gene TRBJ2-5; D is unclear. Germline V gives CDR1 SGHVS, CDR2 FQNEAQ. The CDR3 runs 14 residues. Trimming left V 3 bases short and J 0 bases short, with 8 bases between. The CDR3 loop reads CASSFGPDQETQYF. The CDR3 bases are TGTGCCAGCAGCTTTGGTCCAGACCAAGAGACCCAGTACTTC.

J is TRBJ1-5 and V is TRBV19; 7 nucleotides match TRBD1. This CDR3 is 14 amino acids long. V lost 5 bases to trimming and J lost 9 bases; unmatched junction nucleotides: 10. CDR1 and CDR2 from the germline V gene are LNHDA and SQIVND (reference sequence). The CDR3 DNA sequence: TGTGCCAGTAGTCCATTGACAGGGAACCGGCCCCAGCATTTT. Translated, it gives CASSPLTGNRPQHF.

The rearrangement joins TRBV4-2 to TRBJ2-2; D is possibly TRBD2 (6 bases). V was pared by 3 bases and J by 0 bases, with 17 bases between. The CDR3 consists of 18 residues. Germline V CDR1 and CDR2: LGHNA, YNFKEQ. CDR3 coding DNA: TGTGCCAGCAGCCATTCCGTAAGCGGGCGGTCGAACACCGGGGAGCTGTTTTTT. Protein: CASSHSVSGRSNTGELFF.

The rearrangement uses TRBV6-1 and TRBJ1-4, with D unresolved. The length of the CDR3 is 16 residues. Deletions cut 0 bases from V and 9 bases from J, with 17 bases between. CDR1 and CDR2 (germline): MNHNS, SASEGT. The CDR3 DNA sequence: TGTGCCAGCAGTGAAGCAGGGCCGAAAGGAGGGAAAAAACTGTTTTTT. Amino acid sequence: CASSEAGPKGGKKLFF.

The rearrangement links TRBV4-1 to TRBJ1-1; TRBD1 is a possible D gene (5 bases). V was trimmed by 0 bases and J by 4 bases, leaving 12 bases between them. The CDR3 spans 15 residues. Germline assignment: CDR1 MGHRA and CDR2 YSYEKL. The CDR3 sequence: CASSQDLAGITEAFF. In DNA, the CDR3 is TGCGCCAGCAGCCAAGATCTGGCAGGGATCACTGAAGCTTTCTTT.

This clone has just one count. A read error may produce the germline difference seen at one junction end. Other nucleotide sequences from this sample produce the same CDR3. The CDR3 loop reads CSVIAANAGELFF. In DNA, the CDR3 is TGCAGCGTGATAGCGGCCAATGCCGGGGAACTGTTTTTT. The rearrangement links TRBV29-1 to TRBJ2-2; TRBD2 is a possible D gene (6 bases). The CDR3 covers 13 residues. Looked up from germline, CDR1 is SQVTM and CDR2 is ANQGSEA.

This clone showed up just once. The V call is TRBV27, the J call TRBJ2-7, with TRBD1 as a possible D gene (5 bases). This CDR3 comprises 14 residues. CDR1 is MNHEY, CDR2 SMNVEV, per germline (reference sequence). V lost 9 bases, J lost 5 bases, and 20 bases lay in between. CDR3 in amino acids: CASSLGQGRNEQYF. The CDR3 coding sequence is TGTGCCAGTTCCCTGGGGCAGGGTCGGAACGAGCAGTACTTC.

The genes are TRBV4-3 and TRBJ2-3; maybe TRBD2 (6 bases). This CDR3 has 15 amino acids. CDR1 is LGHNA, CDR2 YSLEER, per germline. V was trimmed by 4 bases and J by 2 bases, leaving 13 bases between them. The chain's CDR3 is CASSLRTGLTDTQYF. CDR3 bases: TGCGCCAGCAGCCTCAGGACGGGACTCACAGATACGCAGTATTTT.

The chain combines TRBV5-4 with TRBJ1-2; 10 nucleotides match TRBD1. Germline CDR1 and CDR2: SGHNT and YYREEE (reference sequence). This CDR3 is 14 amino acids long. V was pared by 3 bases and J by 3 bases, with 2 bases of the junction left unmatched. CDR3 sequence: CASSYGTGDYGYTF. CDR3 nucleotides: TGTGCCAGCAGCTACGGGACAGGGGACTATGGCTACACCTTC.

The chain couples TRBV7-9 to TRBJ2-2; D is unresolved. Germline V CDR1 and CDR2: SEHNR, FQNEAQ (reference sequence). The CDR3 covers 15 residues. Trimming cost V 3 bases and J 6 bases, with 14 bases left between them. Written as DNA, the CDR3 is TGTGCCAGCAGCTTCGCAGGAATGGGTTCCGGGGAGCTGTTTTTT. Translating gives CASSFAGMGSGELFF.

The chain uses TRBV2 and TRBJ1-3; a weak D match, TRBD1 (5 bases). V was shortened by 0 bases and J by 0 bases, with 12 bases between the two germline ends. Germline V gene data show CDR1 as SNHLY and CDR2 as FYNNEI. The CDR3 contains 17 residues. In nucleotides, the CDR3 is TGTGCCAGCAGTGAAGCGCCAGGACACACCTCTGGAAACACCATATATTTT. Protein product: CASSEAPGHTSGNTIYF.

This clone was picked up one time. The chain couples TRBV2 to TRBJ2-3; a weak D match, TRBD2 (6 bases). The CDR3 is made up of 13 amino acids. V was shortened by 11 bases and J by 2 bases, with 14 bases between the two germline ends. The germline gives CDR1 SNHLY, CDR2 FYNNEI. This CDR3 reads CAGRDFYTDTQYF. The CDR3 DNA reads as TGTGCCGGTCGGGACTTCTACACAGATACGCAGTATTTT.

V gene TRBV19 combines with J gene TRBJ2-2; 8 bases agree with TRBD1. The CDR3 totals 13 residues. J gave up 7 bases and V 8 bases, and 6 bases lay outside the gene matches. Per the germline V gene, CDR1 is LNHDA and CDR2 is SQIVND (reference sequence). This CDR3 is CASGQGPGGELFF. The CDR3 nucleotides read TGTGCCAGTGGACAGGGCCCCGGCGGGGAGCTGTTTTTT.